The 31 T cell receptor beta chains below come from one sample, sequenced in a study of blood T cell repertoires in COVID-19. The method was immunoSEQ multiplex PCR; TCRdb's version includes in-frame clones alone and lacks a portion of them. Of about 99,000 clones listed, 87% were seen once; the top ten hold just over 3%. The sequenced sample was peripheral blood. Receptors were obtained from a man over 45 in a cohort sampled during active COVID-19.

The V call is TRBV2, the J call TRBJ1-4, with 9 bases aligning to TRBD1. Unmatched junction bases numbered 12, after V lost 7 bases and J lost 6 bases. CDR1 is SNHLY, CDR2 FYNNEI, per germline. The CDR3 is 16 amino acids. The CDR3 DNA reads as TGTGCCAGCAAGATAAGCCCGGGACAGGGTGATGAAAAACTGTTTTTT. Its translation: CASKISPGQGDEKLFF.

V is TRBV5-4 and J is TRBJ2-5, with TRBD1 as a possible D gene (6 bases). CDR3 length: 15 amino acids. The ends were cut back, 5 bases at V and 5 bases at J, with 19 bases in the middle. Germline V lookup: CDR1 SGHNT, CDR2 YYREEE (reference sequence). CDR3 loop: CASRTALDRFETQYF. For the CDR3, the DNA is TGTGCCAGCAGGACGGCGCTCGACAGGTTCGAGACCCAGTACTTC.

This rearrangement joins TRBV5-1 to TRBJ2-5; 12 nucleotides line up with TRBD2. There are 15 residues in the CDR3. Trimming cost V 3 bases and J 5 bases; bases outside gene matches: 5. Germline V gene lookup returns CDR1 SGHRS and CDR2 YFSETQ. This CDR3 reads CASSSQGLAGETQYF. The CDR3 region has the DNA TGCGCCAGCAGCTCACAAGGACTAGCGGGGGAGACCCAGTACTTC.

The chain joins TRBV7-9 to TRBJ1-6, with 9 bases that match TRBD1. The trim removed 5 bases at V and 9 bases at J, leaving 5 bases unmatched. CDR3 size: 14 residues. The germline V gene encodes CDR1 SEHNR and CDR2 FQNEAQ (reference sequence). The CDR3 spells CASSPDRGGSPLHF. The CDR3 DNA sequence: TGTGCCAGCAGCCCTGACAGGGGGGGTTCACCCCTCCACTTT.

This chain uses TRBV20-1 with TRBJ2-1; no reliable D call. Per the germline V gene, CDR1 is DFQATT and CDR2 is SNEGSKA (reference sequence). Trimming pared 7 bases from V and 4 bases from J, leaving 5 bases between. CDR3 length: 10 residues. CDR3 protein: CSGLYNEQFF. The CDR3 bases are TGCAGTGGTCTGTACAATGAGCAGTTCTTC.

This chain connects TRBV5-5 to TRBJ2-5; 10 nucleotides agree with TRBD2. Germline V lookup: CDR1 SGHKS, CDR2 YYEKEE (reference sequence). V shed 1 base, J shed 5 bases, and the junction held 11 bases outside the gene matches. The CDR3 length is 17 residues. The CDR3 bases are TGTGCCAGCAGCTTGTCTAGCGGGGGACTAATCGGGGAGACCCAGTACTTC. Protein product: CASSLSSGGLIGETQYF.

The chain has TRBV24-1 and TRBJ1-3; D remains ambiguous. The CDR3 length is 20 residues. Trimming took 8 bases from V and 0 from J, leaving 28 bases between them. Germline values: CDR1 KGHDR, CDR2 SFDVKD. CDR3 loop: CATIFSGRNRPGRSGNTIYF. The CDR3 nucleotides are TGTGCCACCATCTTCTCCGGTCGAAACAGACCCGGCCGCTCTGGAAACACCATATATTTT.

This clone was seen more than once but under ten times. The chain is built from TRBV5-6 and TRBJ2-4, with D maybe TRBD2 (6 bases). Germline assignment: CDR1 SGHDT and CDR2 YYEEEE. This CDR3 has 15 residues. V was cut by 4 bases and J by 0 bases, with 11 bases left in between. The CDR3 loop reads CASSIAAVAKNIQYF. The CDR3 bases are TGTGCCAGCAGCATAGCGGCTGTAGCCAAAAACATTCAGTACTTC.

Only a few counts were recorded for this clone. V is TRBV3-1 (or the pseudogene TRBV3-2) and J is TRBJ1-5; 8 positions agree with TRBD1. This CDR3 is built from 17 residues. Germline CDR1 is LGHDT and CDR2 is YNNKEL (reference sequence). V dropped 0 bases and J dropped 3; count of bases not matched to a gene: 7. CDR3 residues: CASSQDGTGFDNQPQHF. DNA of the CDR3: TGTGCCAGCAGCCAAGACGGGACAGGTTTTGACAATCAGCCCCAGCATTTT.

This chain connects TRBV4-3 to TRBJ1-2, with D unclear. V gave up 0 bases and J gave up 0 bases, with 8 bases separating them. Germline CDR1 and CDR2: LGHNA and YSLEER. The CDR3 consists of 15 residues. Here the CDR3 DNA reads TGCGCCAGCAGCCAAGATCTGGCAGCTAACTATGGCTACACCTTC. This translates into CASSQDLAANYGYTF.

The CDR3 reads CASSKGLRGLSPGQGARDTEAFF. DNA for the CDR3: TGTGCCAGCAGCAAAGGTCTACGGGGTTTGAGTCCCGGGCAGGGGGCGCGAGACACTGAAGCTTTCTTT. The chain has TRBV21-1 and TRBJ1-1; the D call of TRBD1 is as the table states it, not checked on the DNA. TRBV21-1 is labeled a pseudogene. The CDR3 consists of 23 residues.

About this clone: Additional DNA sequences in this sample encode the identical CDR3. The CDR3 sequence is CASIPSARGLGYGYTF. The CDR3 nucleotides read TGTGCCAGTATCCCCTCGGCCAGAGGGCTGGGGTATGGCTACACCTTC. The V gene is TRBV19, the J gene TRBJ1-2; no definite D call. This CDR3 has 16 residues. The V and J ends lost 7 bases and 5 bases respectively, with 23 bases between them. Germline loops: CDR1 LNHDA, CDR2 SQIVND (reference sequence).

The chain is built from TRBV10-1 and TRBJ2-5; a weak D match, TRBD2 (7 bases). Germline assignment: CDR1 WNHNN and CDR2 SYGVQD (reference sequence). The length of the CDR3 is 14 residues. With 10 bases removed from V and 5 bases from J, the gap between germline ends came to 20 bases. CDR3 protein: CATAQAGQGETQYF. The CDR3 DNA follows: TGCGCCACCGCCCAAGCGGGGCAGGGGGAGACCCAGTACTTC.

The chain has TRBV29-1 and TRBJ1-1; the match to TRBD1 covers 9 bases. Losses at the gene ends were 7 bases for V and 6 bases for J; bases not matched to a gene: 3. The CDR3 length is 11 residues. CDR1 is SQVTM and CDR2 is ANQGSEA in the germline V gene. The CDR3 DNA sequence: TGCAGCGCCGACAGGGGGGCTGAAGCTTTCTTT. It specifies CSADRGAEAFF.

Comments on this clone: At one end the junction does not follow the germline gene, possibly because of a read error. In DNA, the CDR3 is TGTGCCAGCAGCTTAAAGGACAGGGCCCACTTC. Translation gives CASSLKDRAHF. The chain uses TRBV7-2 and TRBJ1-2; 8 positions agree with TRBD1. There are 11 residues in the CDR3. Looked up from germline, CDR1 is SGHTA and CDR2 is FQGNSA. Using reference TRBV7-2 and TRBJ1-2 for the parts outside the CDR3, the full variable domain is GAGVSQSPSNKVTEKGKDVELRCDPISGHTALYWYRQSLGQGLEFLIYFQGNSAPDKSGLPSDRFSAERTGGSVSTLTIQRTQQEDSAVYLCASSLKDRAHFGSGTRLTVV.

The genes are TRBV5-1 and TRBJ2-7; 10 positions agree with TRBD1. Germline CDR1 is SGHRS and CDR2 is YFSETQ. The length of the CDR3 is 16 residues. Trimming took 3 bases from V and 2 from J; bases not matched to a gene: 8. The chain's CDR3 is CASSSQIGTGAYEQYF. CDR3 DNA: TGCGCCAGCAGCTCCCAAATCGGGACAGGGGCCTACGAGCAGTACTTC.

The rearrangement joins TRBV27 to TRBJ1-6; TRBD1 might be the D (6 bases). Germline CDR1 reads MNHEY; CDR2 reads SMNVEV (reference sequence). CDR3 size: 14 residues. With 2 bases removed from V and 8 bases from J, the gap between germline ends came to 10 bases. The CDR3 DNA reads TGTGCCAGCAGTTTAAACAGGGTATATTCACCCCTCCACTTT. Protein: CASSLNRVYSPLHF.

In this sample, this clone turned up a few times. The J gene is TRBJ2-1, the V gene TRBV20-1; TRBD2 matches at 10 bases. J was trimmed by 3 bases and V by 3 bases; bases with no gene match: 2. Germline CDR1 is DFQATT and CDR2 is SNEGSKA (reference sequence). This CDR3 is built from 14 residues. The CDR3 sequence is CSASWTSGYNEQFF. For the CDR3, the DNA is TGCAGTGCTAGTTGGACTAGCGGCTACAATGAGCAGTTCTTC.

V and J are TRBV6-5 and TRBJ1-5, with 8 bases aligning to TRBD1. From germline, CDR1 is MNHEY and CDR2 SVGAGI. With V trimmed by 6 bases and J by 5 bases, 9 bases remained unmatched. This CDR3 region has 15 residues. CDR3 residues: CASRVQGGTHQPQHF. DNA of the CDR3: TGTGCCAGCAGAGTACAGGGGGGGACGCATCAGCCCCAGCATTTT.

In DNA, the CDR3 is TGTGCCAGCAGCTTCCCGGGACTAGCGGGATCCGGGGAGCAGTTCTTC. Amino acids: CASSFPGLAGSGEQFF. The V and J genes are TRBV5-4 and TRBJ2-1; TRBD2 matches 13 bases. Germline loops: CDR1 SGHNT, CDR2 YYREEE (reference sequence). The CDR3 length is 16 residues. Unmatched junction bases numbered 9, after V lost 2 bases and J lost 10 bases. The full variable domain, rest sourced from reference TRBV5-4 and TRBJ2-1, is ETGVTQSPTHLIKTRGQQVTLRCSSQSGHNTVSWYQQALGQGPQFIFQYYREEENGRGNFPPRFSGLQFPNYSSELNVNALELDDSALYLCASSFPGLAGSGEQFFGPGTRLTVL.

The CDR3 DNA follows: TGTGCCAGCAGCCCGGTCGGACAGGGCGGAAGAGAGACCCAGTACTTC. Protein sequence: CASSPVGQGGRETQYF. V usage is TRBV28 and J usage is TRBJ2-5, with TRBD1 matching 8 bases. The germline gives CDR1 MDHEN, CDR2 SYDVKM. V was pared by 6 bases and J by 4 bases, with 13 bases of the junction left unmatched. This CDR3 has 16 residues.

V is TRBV5-1 and J is TRBJ2-2, with D possibly being TRBD1 (5 bases). The length of the CDR3 is 16 residues. The V end was cut by 1 base, the J end by 4 bases, with 14 bases between. CDR1 and CDR2 (germline): SGHRS, YFSETQ. In DNA, the CDR3 is TGCGCCAGCAGCTTGTGGCAAGAAAGGGGCACCGGGGAGCTGTTTTTT. This sequence encodes CASSLWQERGTGELFF.

This chain uses TRBV7-2 with TRBJ2-2, with TRBD1 as a possible D gene (6 bases). Germline V gene data show CDR1 as SGHTA and CDR2 as FQGNSA. The CDR3 contains 14 residues. V was cut by 4 bases and J by 1 base, with 7 bases left in between. CDR3 coding DNA: TGTGCCAGCAGCTGGGGGCAGAACACCGGGGAGCTGTTTTTT. It translates to CASSWGQNTGELFF. The whole variable domain, remainder taken from reference TRBV7-2 and TRBJ2-2, is GAGVSQSPSNKVTEKGKDVELRCDPISGHTALYWYRQSLGQGLEFLIYFQGNSAPDKSGLPSDRFSAERTGGSVSTLTIQRTQQEDSAVYLCASSWGQNTGELFFGEGSRLTVL.

The chain carries TRBV11-3 and TRBJ2-2; 7 bases line up with TRBD1. V lost 5 bases and J lost 4; bases outside the gene matches: 1. Germline CDR1 is SGHNT and CDR2 is YENEEA. The CDR3 is 13 amino acids. The CDR3 region is CASSPGGTGELFF. DNA of the CDR3: TGTGCCAGCAGCCCAGGGGGCACCGGGGAGCTGTTTTTT.

The genes are TRBV5-6 and TRBJ1-4, with 8 bases aligning to TRBD1. The junction had 6 bases not matched to a gene; V was cut back by 0 bases and J by 8 bases. Germline V gives CDR1 SGHDT, CDR2 YYEEEE. CDR3 length: 15 residues. CDR3 loop: CASSLETGGGEKLFF. The CDR3 DNA reads TGTGCCAGCAGCTTGGAAACAGGGGGTGGCGAAAAACTGTTTTTT. The entire variable domain, with the rest obtained from reference TRBV5-6 and TRBJ1-4, is as follows: DAGVTQSPTHLIKTRGQQVTLRCSPKSGHDTVSWYQQALGQGPQFIFQYYEEEERQRGNFPDRFSGHQFPNYSSELNVNALLLGDSALYLCASSLETGGGEKLFFGSGTQLSVL.

The CDR3 here is CASSPQAQETQYF. DNA of the CDR3: TGTGCCAGTAGCCCTCAGGCCCAAGAGACCCAGTACTTC. This chain connects TRBV19 to TRBJ2-5, with D hard to call. This CDR3 contains 13 residues. Trimming removed 6 bases at V and 1 base at J, with 9 bases between. The V gene's germline CDR1 is LNHDA and CDR2 SQIVND (reference sequence). The whole variable domain, filled in from reference TRBV19 and TRBJ2-5, reads DGGITQSPKYLFRKEGQNVTLSCEQNLNHDAMYWYRQDPGQGLRLIYYSQIVNDFQKGDIAEGYSVSREKKESFPLTVTSAQKNPTAFYLCASSPQAQETQYFGPGTRLLVL.

This clone was recorded once. The chain's CDR3 is CASSLHLRGETQYF. The CDR3 bases are TGTGCCAGCAGCTTACACCTCAGGGGAGAGACCCAGTACTTC. The chain has TRBV5-4 and TRBJ2-5; D is possibly TRBD1 (6 bases). From germline, CDR1 is SGHNT and CDR2 YYREEE (reference sequence). Deletions cut 2 bases from V and 4 bases from J, with 12 bases between. The CDR3 has 14 amino acids.

The chain links TRBV18 to TRBJ2-6; 7 nucleotides match TRBD1. This CDR3 region has 18 residues. Germline CDR1 is KGHSH and CDR2 is LQKENI. The V and J ends lost 6 bases and 3 bases, in that order; junction bases with no gene match: 14. CDR3: CASSHGLGRGRGANVLTF. The CDR3 region has the DNA TGTGCCAGCTCGCACGGCTTGGGTAGGGGGCGTGGGGCCAACGTCCTGACTTTC.

This rearrangement joins TRBV5-1 to TRBJ1-1, with D perhaps TRBD1 (5 bases). The CDR3 totals 13 residues. V was clipped by 4 bases and J by 7 bases, with 14 bases between them. Germline lookup yields CDR1 SGHRS and CDR2 YFSETQ. CDR3 region: CASSLGVRVEAFF. CDR3 sequence (DNA): TGCGCCAGCAGCCTGGGGGTTCGGGTTGAAGCTTTCTTT.

The chain joins TRBV6-5 to TRBJ1-4; perhaps TRBD1 as D (6 bases). The length of the CDR3 is 15 residues. Deletions cut 7 bases from V and 5 bases from J, with 17 bases between. The germline gives CDR1 MNHEY, CDR2 SVGAGI. This CDR3 is CASKRSGGLNEKLFF. The CDR3 region has the DNA TGTGCCAGCAAAAGATCCGGGGGGCTGAATGAAAAACTGTTTTTT.

The J gene is TRBJ1-5, the V gene TRBV19; D gene uncertain. V was cut by 5 bases and J by 0 bases, with 23 bases left in between. There are 19 residues in the CDR3. Germline V lookup: CDR1 LNHDA, CDR2 SQIVND (reference sequence). CDR3 loop: CASSSSLWSAAGSNQPQHF. The DNA of the CDR3 is TGTGCCAGTAGTTCGAGTCTCTGGTCGGCGGCGGGTAGCAATCAGCCCCAGCATTTT. The whole variable domain, remainder taken from reference TRBV19 and TRBJ1-5, is DGGITQSPKYLFRKEGQNVTLSCEQNLNHDAMYWYRQDPGQGLRLIYYSQIVNDFQKGDIAEGYSVSREKKESFPLTVTSAQKNPTAFYLCASSSSLWSAAGSNQPQHFGDGTRLSIL.